The TCR beta chain described here comes from a study of blood T cell repertoires in COVID-19. Whole-study context: The samples span acute and convalescent COVID-19 from the United States, Italy and Spain.

This clone was observed a few times. Here immunoSEQ multiplex PCR was the method, and the copy in TCRdb shows in-frame clones only, minus some. This table has hundreds of thousands of clones, 87% appearing once. The receptor was isolated from a man aged 55 to 70 who had recovered from COVID-19. Sequenced sample: peripheral blood.

In nucleotides, the CDR3 is TGTGCCACCAGCAGGGGACTCGGGGCTAGCACAGATACGCAGTATTTT. It encodes CATSRGLGASTDTQYF. The chain couples TRBV15 to TRBJ2-3; a possible D gene is TRBD2 (6 bases). Deletions cut 3 bases from V and 0 bases from J, with 13 bases between. CDR1 and CDR2 (germline): LNHNV, YYDKDF (reference sequence). The CDR3 totals 16 residues.